One sample yielded the 2 T cell receptor beta chains listed below, sequenced in a study of sequential checkpoint blockade in melanoma. Treatment indicated: randomized to nivolumab then ipilimumab (arm A) or the reverse (arm B). Sequencing used immunoSEQ multiplex PCR; TCRdb keeps in-frame clones, though not all of them. The profile shows 5,500 or so clones, approximately 52% of them singletons. The specimen comprised CD8+ T cells sorted from blood (inferred from file names), sampled from a patient given nivolumab and ipilimumab in sequence. The receptors were gathered from a human patient with melanoma. Some clones in this sample may be carry-over from other donors' samples.

This clone is medium-sized by share. A junction boundary mismatches the germline segment, possibly from a read error. This chain connects TRBV4-3 to TRBJ1-6, with D uncertain. The length of the CDR3 is 16 residues. Germline V lookup: CDR1 LGHNA, CDR2 YSLEER. The CDR3 loop reads CASSQAAGDYSSPLHF. The DNA for the CDR3 is TGCGCCAGCAGCCAAGCAGCCGGGGATTATAGTTCACCCCTCCACTTT.

This clone came up once. V usage is TRBV2 and J usage is TRBJ1-6; tentative D call: TRBD1 (5 bases). The germline CDR1 and CDR2 sequences are SNHLY and FYNNEI. The CDR3 is 14 amino acids. Trimming shortened V by 7 bases and J by 4 bases, and 11 bases separated the two germline ends. The CDR3: CASKGADYNSPLHF. The CDR3 region has the DNA TGTGCCAGCAAAGGGGCTGATTATAATTCACCCCTCCACTTT.